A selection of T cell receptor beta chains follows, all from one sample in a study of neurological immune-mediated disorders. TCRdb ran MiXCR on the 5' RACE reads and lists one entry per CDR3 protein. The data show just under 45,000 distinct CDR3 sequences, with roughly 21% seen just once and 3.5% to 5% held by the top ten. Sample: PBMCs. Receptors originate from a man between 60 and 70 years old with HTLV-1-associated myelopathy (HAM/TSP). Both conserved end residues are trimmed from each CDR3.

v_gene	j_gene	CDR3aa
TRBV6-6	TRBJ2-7	ASSVGTGGYEQY
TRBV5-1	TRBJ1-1	ASSLQAGEDTEAF
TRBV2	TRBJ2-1	ASSAHGPSRDNEQF
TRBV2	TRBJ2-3	ASSEAKTSGPWGSYGTDTQY
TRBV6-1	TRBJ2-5	ASSEMGLAEETQY
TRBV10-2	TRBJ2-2	ASSEISGSVAGELF
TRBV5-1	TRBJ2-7	ASSHLAGDNYEQY
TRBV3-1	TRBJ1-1	ASSLSGQLNTEAF
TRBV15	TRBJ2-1	ATRDSTTYNEQF
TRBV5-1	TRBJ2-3	ASSLEGSTDTQY
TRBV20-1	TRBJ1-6	SASSGASSPLH
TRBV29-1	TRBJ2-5	SVGETQY
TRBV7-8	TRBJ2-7	ASSFRRAGPYEQY
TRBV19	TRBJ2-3	ASRLQGISDTQY
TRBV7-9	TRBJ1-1	ASSTTGRRFNTEAF
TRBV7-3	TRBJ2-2	ASSRGGEMNTGELF
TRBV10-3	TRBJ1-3	AISESMQDSGNTIY
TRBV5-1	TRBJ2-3	ASSLGGEVDTQY
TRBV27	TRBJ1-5	ASSFEGQQPQH
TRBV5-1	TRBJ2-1	ASWTGLEVDEQF
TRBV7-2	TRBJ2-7	ASSPRGGDGSYEQY
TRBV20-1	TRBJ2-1	SAVQNEQF
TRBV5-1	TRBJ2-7	ASSQLPYSYEQY
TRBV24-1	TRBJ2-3	ATSDQTGTGLTDTQY
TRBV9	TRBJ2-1	ASSLSAVRGNEQF
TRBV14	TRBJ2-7	ASSLSGRTTYEQY
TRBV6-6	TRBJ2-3	ASSYQTGILLYTDTQY
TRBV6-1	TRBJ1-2	ASRGTDYYGYT
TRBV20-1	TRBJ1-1	SARSPEAF
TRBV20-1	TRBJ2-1	SRRSYNEQF
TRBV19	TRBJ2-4	ASSEGRQNIQY
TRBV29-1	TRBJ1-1	SVETGQGRIAEAF
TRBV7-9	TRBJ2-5	VSSLRTAETRY
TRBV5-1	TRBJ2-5	ASSPGQETQY
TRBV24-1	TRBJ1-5	ATSGGVGQPQH
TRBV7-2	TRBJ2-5	ASSPTREETQY
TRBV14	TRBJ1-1	ASSQVTGWNTEAF
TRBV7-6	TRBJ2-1	ASSLEYLAGAHEQF
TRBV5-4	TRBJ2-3	ASSYRTEDTQY
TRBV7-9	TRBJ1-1	ASSNRDAAF
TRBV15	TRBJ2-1	AASGGAGNEQF
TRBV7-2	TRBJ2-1	ASSLDAGGPFNEQF
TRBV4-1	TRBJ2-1	ASSQEDRSNEQF
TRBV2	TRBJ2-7	ASSNFAGQASYEQY
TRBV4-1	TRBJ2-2	ASSQVAGGLFGELF
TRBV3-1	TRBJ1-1	ASTYARGNTEAF
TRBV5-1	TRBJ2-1	ASSSGGMDEQF